This entry is about one TCR beta chain. Its target is unknown. The CDR3 has 15 residues. Germline loops: CDR1 MNHNS, CDR2 SASEGT. The J segment lost 6 bases and the V segment lost 1 base, leaving 6 bases of the junction unmatched. Sequenced by immunoSEQ multiplex PCR; TCRdb stores in-frame clones only, minus some. There are 1.5 million to 2.5 million clones in the sample; approximately 94% occur only once, and approximately 1.2% lies in the top ten. The data belong to a study of shared clonotypes between healthy human individuals. Notes on the study in general: How much donors shared clonotypes was expected to be affected by sequencing depth. Clonotypes not shared had lower generation probabilities than those common to all four donors.

CD45RO negativity and positive selection for CCR7 defined naive CD8 cells, a population that excluded terminally differentiated effector memory CD45RA+ cells. Adults of Caucasian background living in Nashville, Tennessee made up all donors. This receptor was obtained from a man aged 18 to 29 in good health. The gene calls are TRBV6-1 and TRBJ2-1; TRBD2 matches at 7 bases. The material sequenced was naive CD8+ T cells sorted from blood. The CDR3 is CASSEVAGAGNEQFF. CDR3 nucleotides: TGTGCCAGCAGTGAAGTGGCGGGAGCCGGCAATGAGCAGTTCTTC.